The clone carrying this TCR beta chain has only one observation. This entry belongs to a study of blood T cell repertoires in COVID-19. Study as a whole: Some COVID-19 samples were acute and others convalescent; all came from the United States, Italy and Spain.

There are 16 residues in the CDR3. Germline V lookup: CDR1 MNHEY, CDR2 SMNVEV (reference sequence). V shed 8 bases and J 2 bases; nucleotides not matched to a gene: 13. Seattle participants joined during active infection and were tracked over time. In the authors' methods: Nucleated cell counts were estimated from reference gene primer amplification. Assay: immunoSEQ multiplex PCR; the TCRdb copy retains only in-frame clones and omits some. From that table come the V and J calls and clone size; the DNA was used to work out D and trimming. The repertoire holds 120,000 to 150,000 clones, with about 88% as singletons.

V gene TRBV27 combines with J gene TRBJ2-3, with TRBD1 matching over 7 bases. This TCR was sampled from a human donor with COVID-19, enrolled during active disease. The donor label of this sample is uncertain. The sample comprised peripheral blood. The CDR3 DNA is TGTGCCAGCTCCCCTTTCCACGACAGGGTCACAGATACGCAGTATTTT. Translated: CASSPFHDRVTDTQYF.